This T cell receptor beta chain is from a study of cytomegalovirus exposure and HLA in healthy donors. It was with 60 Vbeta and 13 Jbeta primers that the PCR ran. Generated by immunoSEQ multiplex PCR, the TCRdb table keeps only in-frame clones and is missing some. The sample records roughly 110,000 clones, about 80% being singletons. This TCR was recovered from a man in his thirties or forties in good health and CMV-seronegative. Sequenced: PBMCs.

The CDR3 here is CASSLSLGFYEQYF. The CDR3 DNA reads TGTGCCAGCAGTTTGTCGCTCGGTTTTTACGAGCAGTACTTC. This chain links TRBV28 with TRBJ2-7; D is unclear. This CDR3 has 14 amino acids. Trimming removed 3 bases from V and 4 bases from J, with 13 bases in between. The germline V gene has CDR1 MDHEN and CDR2 SYDVKM.